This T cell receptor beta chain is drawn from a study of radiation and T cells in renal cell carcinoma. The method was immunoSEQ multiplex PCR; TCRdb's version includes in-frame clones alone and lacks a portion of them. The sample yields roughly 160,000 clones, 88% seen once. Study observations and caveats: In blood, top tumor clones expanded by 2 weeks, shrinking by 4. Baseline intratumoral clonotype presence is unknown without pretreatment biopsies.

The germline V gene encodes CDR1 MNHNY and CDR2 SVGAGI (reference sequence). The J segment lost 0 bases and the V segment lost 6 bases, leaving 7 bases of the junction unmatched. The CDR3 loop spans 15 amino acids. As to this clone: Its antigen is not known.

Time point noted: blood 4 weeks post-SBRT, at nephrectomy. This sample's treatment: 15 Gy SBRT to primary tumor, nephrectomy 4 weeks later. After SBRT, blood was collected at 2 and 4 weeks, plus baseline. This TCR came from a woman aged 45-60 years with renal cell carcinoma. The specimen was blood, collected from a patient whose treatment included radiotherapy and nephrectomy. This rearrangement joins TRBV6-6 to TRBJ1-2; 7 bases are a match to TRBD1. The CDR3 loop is CASSGSGQSNYGYTF. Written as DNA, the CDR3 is TGTGCCAGCAGCGGGTCGGGACAGTCTAACTATGGCTACACCTTC.